Below, 10 T cell receptor beta chains from the same sample are listed, as sequenced in a study of cytomegalovirus exposure and HLA in healthy donors. PCR employed 60 Vbeta and 13 Jbeta primers. Produced via immunoSEQ multiplex PCR; TCRdb's table is partial and in-frame only. There are tens of thousands of clones in the sample, with roughly 2.1% held by the top ten. Sequencing was done on a sample of PBMCs. These receptor sequences come from a woman under 30 in good health and CMV-seronegative.

The chain joins TRBV28 to TRBJ1-1; a possible D gene is TRBD1 (5 bases). The V end lost 6 bases, the J end lost 4 bases, and 9 bases lay between the germline ends. The CDR3 is made up of 12 amino acids. Looked up from germline, CDR1 is MDHEN and CDR2 is SYDVKM. This chain's CDR3 is CASRQGATEAFF. The CDR3 bases are TGTGCCAGCAGGCAAGGGGCCACTGAAGCTTTCTTT.

The chain has TRBV6-6 and TRBJ1-1; 11 bases are a match to TRBD1. CDR3 length: 14 residues. V shed 2 bases, J shed 5 bases, and the junction held 1 base outside the gene matches. Germline lookup yields CDR1 MNHNY and CDR2 SVGAGI (reference sequence). This CDR3 reads CASSYGTGGTEAFF. The CDR3 nucleotides read TGTGCCAGCAGTTACGGGACAGGGGGGACTGAAGCTTTCTTT.

J is TRBJ2-7 and V is TRBV10-2; 9 bases fit TRBD1. This CDR3 spans 15 amino acids. CDR1 WSHSY and CDR2 SAAADI come from the germline V gene. V shed 4 bases and J 2 bases; nucleotides not matched to a gene: 6. The CDR3 here is CASSAFTGGTYEQYF. Written as DNA, the CDR3 is TGCGCCAGCAGTGCGTTTACAGGGGGCACCTACGAGCAGTACTTC.

The chain links TRBV9 to TRBJ2-1; TRBD2 matches 10 bases. Per germline, CDR1 SGDLS and CDR2 YYNGEE. This CDR3 region has 15 residues. Trimming at V came to 4 bases and at J to 4 bases, leaving 5 bases not matched to a gene. The CDR3: CASSLTSGTYNEQFF. The CDR3 DNA follows: TGTGCCAGCAGCCTCACTAGCGGGACATACAATGAGCAGTTCTTC.

The chain is built from TRBV6-1 and TRBJ1-1; 9 nucleotides align to TRBD1. The J segment lost 0 bases and the V segment lost 4 bases, leaving 9 bases of the junction unmatched. Germline V gene data show CDR1 as MNHNS and CDR2 as SASEGT. The CDR3 runs 17 residues. CDR3 DNA: TGTGCCAGCAGTGCCGGCCAGGGACAGGGCATGAACACTGAAGCTTTCTTT. It yields the protein CASSAGQGQGMNTEAFF.

The chain recombines TRBV5-1 with TRBJ2-1; D is possibly TRBD2 (6 bases). Deletions cut 1 base from V and 0 bases from J, with 11 bases between. Per germline, CDR1 SGHRS and CDR2 YFSETQ. The CDR3 has 16 amino acids. The CDR3 protein is CASSLWRTTSYNEQFF. DNA of the CDR3: TGCGCCAGCAGCTTGTGGCGGACTACCTCCTACAATGAGCAGTTCTTC.

This chain joins TRBV5-1 and TRBJ2-7; 13 bases align to TRBD2. The length of the CDR3 is 15 residues. V shed 2 bases and J 5 bases; nucleotides not matched to a gene: 4. Germline V lookup: CDR1 SGHRS, CDR2 YFSETQ. CDR3 in DNA: TGCGCCAGCAGCTTCAACGGACTAGCGGGAGACGAGCAGTACTTC. This translates into CASSFNGLAGDEQYF.

This sequence joins TRBV18 and TRBJ1-6; D may be TRBD1 (6 bases). The V end lost 8 bases, the J end lost 10 bases, and 21 bases lay between the germline ends. The CDR3 consists of 15 residues. Per germline, CDR1 KGHSH and CDR2 LQKENI. CDR3 DNA: TGTGCCAGCACCCTTGTTGGGGAGGGGGACTCACCCCTCCACTTT. Protein: CASTLVGEGDSPLHF.

The chain combines TRBV27 with TRBJ1-6, with TRBD1 matching over 10 bases. The germline gives CDR1 MNHEY, CDR2 SMNVEV (reference sequence). V shed 3 bases, J shed 8 bases, and the junction held 4 bases outside the gene matches. CDR3 length: 15 amino acids. The CDR3 loop reads CASSFGTGAYSPLHF. In DNA, the CDR3 is TGTGCCAGCAGTTTTGGGACAGGGGCCTATTCACCCCTCCACTTT.

The CDR3 sequence is CASSPYRGQADTQYF. The CDR3 bases are TGTGCCAGCTCACCATACAGGGGGCAGGCAGATACGCAGTATTTT. The V and J genes are TRBV18 and TRBJ2-3; 9 positions match TRBD1. CDR3 length: 15 residues. The J segment lost 4 bases and the V segment lost 2 bases, leaving 4 bases of the junction unmatched. Germline assignment: CDR1 KGHSH and CDR2 LQKENI.